The 4 T cell receptor beta chains given below trace back to one sample, sequenced in a study of blood T cells in healthy people across ages. The authors ran a second PCR of 7 to 11 cycles using a sample-barcoded 5' primer and a J-beta primer mix. TCRdb ran MiXCR on the 5' RACE reads and lists one entry per CDR3 protein. The table has 1.5 million to 2 million distinct CDR3 sequences, 39% seen once. The sample comprised blood. The receptor source for this set is a human donor in good health.

The chain couples TRBV9 to TRBJ1-2; D is uncertain. The germline V gene encodes CDR1 SGDLS and CDR2 YYNGEE. With 0 bases removed from V and 6 bases from J, the gap between germline ends came to 15 bases. The CDR3 is made up of 15 amino acids. CDR3 nucleotide sequence: TGTGCCAGCAGCGTAGCTGGGAGAGCCATCGATGGCTACACCTTC. Protein product: CASSVAGRAIDGYTF.

This rearrangement joins TRBV7-2 to TRBJ1-3; no clear D. V lost 0 bases and J lost 0, with 9 bases in between. The CDR3 totals 16 residues. CDR1 SGHTA and CDR2 FQGNSA come from the germline V gene. CDR3 DNA sequence: TGTGCCAGCAGCTTAGCCAGTGCAAACTCTGGAAACACCATATATTTT. Residues: CASSLASANSGNTIYF.

This clonotype was observed a few times. The CDR3 spells CASSLQLQSSGANVLTF. Here the CDR3 DNA reads TGTGCCAGCAGCTTACAGCTCCAAAGCTCTGGGGCCAACGTCCTGACTTTC. This chain links TRBV7-2 with TRBJ2-6; unclear D gene. V was clipped by 2 bases and J by 0 bases, with 11 bases between them. CDR3 size: 17 residues. Germline V lookup: CDR1 SGHTA, CDR2 FQGNSA.

Note on this clonotype: The junction departs from germline at one end; a sequencing error may be responsible. The CDR3 nucleotides read TGTGTCAGCAGCATCGGGCAGCCCTCGATCCCGAACACCGGGGAGCTGTTTTTT. This translates into CVSSIGQPSIPNTGELFF. V is TRBV7-2 and J is TRBJ2-2; D gene ambiguous. The germline V gene has CDR1 SGHTA and CDR2 FQGNSA. This CDR3 comprises 18 residues.